Presented here are 15 T cell receptor beta chains from one specimen sequenced in a study of neurological immune-mediated disorders. MiXCR was run by TCRdb on the 5' RACE reads, yielding one entry per CDR3 protein. The repertoire holds under 80,000 distinct CDR3 sequences, 3.9% seen once, with 1.3% in the top ten. The sample consisted of PBMCs. All receptors come from a man aged 25-40 years with multiple sclerosis.

This clonotype has ten or more counts. This rearrangement joins TRBV6-5 to TRBJ1-2; 10 nucleotides line up with TRBD1. Germline V gene sequence: CDR1 MNHEY, CDR2 SVGAGI. The J segment lost 6 bases and the V segment lost 6 bases, leaving 13 bases of the junction unmatched. This CDR3 is built from 16 residues. The CDR3 loop is CASSPRTGGMIDGYTF. The CDR3 DNA reads TGTGCCAGCAGCCCCCGGACAGGGGGGATGATAGATGGCTACACCTTC.

In this sample, this clonotype turned up many times. This chain uses TRBV5-1 with TRBJ2-3; tentative D call: TRBD1 (6 bases). The CDR3 spans 16 residues. CDR1 and CDR2 (germline): SGHRS, YFSETQ. The V end lost 4 bases, the J end lost 5 bases, and 20 bases lay between the germline ends. CDR3 in DNA: TGCGCCAGCAGCGTCGCCCCCGGGACATCACGAGATACGCAGTATTTT. Its protein is CASSVAPGTSRDTQYF.

This clonotype came up many times. V and J are TRBV5-6 and TRBJ1-2; D perhaps matches TRBD1 (5 bases). In germline, CDR1 is SGHDT, CDR2 YYEEEE. CDR3 length: 13 residues. Between the trimmed V and J ends, which lost 5 bases and 3 bases, there was a span of 11 bases. The CDR3 loop is CASSGQGDYGYTF. CDR3 bases: TGTGCCAGCAGTGGACAAGGGGACTATGGCTACACCTTC.

V is TRBV6-2 or TRBV6-3 and J is TRBJ1-4; D call uncertain. The CDR3 length is 16 residues. V was clipped by 6 bases and J by 8 bases, with 22 bases between them. Germline V gene data show CDR1 as MNHEY and CDR2 as SVGEGT. CDR3 DNA: TGTGCCAGCAGCCCCGCCTCCGGAAAGGGTAGGGAAAAACTGTTTTTT. Protein: CASSPASGKGREKLFF.

This clonotype was detected ten times or more. The genes are TRBV4-1 and TRBJ2-7; TRBD1 matches 10 bases. Trimming removed 4 bases from V and 6 bases from J; junction bases left unmatched: 9. The CDR3 totals 15 residues. Germline V gives CDR1 MGHRA, CDR2 YSYEKL. For the CDR3, the DNA is TGCGCCAGCAGCCTTCACCGGGACAGGGGCGGCGAGCAGTACTTC. Amino acids: CASSLHRDRGGEQYF.

This clonotype was found a few times. The genes are TRBV5-1 and TRBJ2-1; 8 bases are a match to TRBD1. This CDR3 is 16 amino acids long. V gave up 0 bases and J gave up 2 bases; unmatched junction bases: 4. Germline values: CDR1 SGHRS, CDR2 YFSETQ. The CDR3, as DNA: TGCGCCAGCAGCTTGGACGGCAGGGGGCCCTACAATGAGCAGTTCTTC. Its protein is CASSLDGRGPYNEQFF.

This clonotype was recorded many times. This chain links TRBV12-3 or TRBV12-4 with TRBJ2-7, with TRBD1 as a possible D gene (5 bases). The CDR3 is made up of 13 amino acids. Trimming shortened V by 3 bases and J by 10 bases, and 16 bases separated the two germline ends. In nucleotides, the CDR3 is TGTGCCAGCAGTTTCCAGGGTTCTTTAGTCCAGTACTTC. This translates into CASSFQGSLVQYF.

With respect to this clonotype: This may be a read error, as it is one base from a much larger clone. J is TRBJ2-1 and V is TRBV6-5; TRBD2 aligns across 10 bases. The CDR3 contains 15 residues. V shed 6 bases, J shed 2 bases, and the junction held 4 bases outside the gene matches. The V gene's germline CDR1 is MNHEY and CDR2 SVGAGI. In DNA form, the CDR3 reads TGTGCCAGCAGCCCCGGGACTAGCGCCTACAATGAGCAGTTCTTC. The encoded protein is CASSPGTSAYNEQFF.

This clonotype was seen many times. The rearrangement joins TRBV4-3 to TRBJ1-2; D unclear. The CDR3 runs 15 residues. V dropped 5 bases and J dropped 4 bases, with 17 bases sitting between them. The germline V gene has CDR1 LGHNA and CDR2 YSLEER. The CDR3 loop reads CASSFVEAGSYGYTF. CDR3 nucleotide sequence: TGCGCCAGCAGCTTTGTGGAGGCGGGTAGCTATGGCTACACCTTC.

This clonotype was found many times. This rearrangement joins TRBV5-1 to TRBJ2-7; TRBD1 aligns across 8 bases. The CDR3 runs 17 residues. The ends lost 4 bases at V and 0 bases at J; junction bases unmatched: 12. CDR1 and CDR2 (germline): SGHRS, YFSETQ. DNA for the CDR3: TGCGCCAGCAGCACGCGGACAGGGAAAATAAGCTCCTACGAGCAGTACTTC. Protein product: CASSTRTGKISSYEQYF.

This clonotype has a count of ten or more. The V gene is TRBV6-5, the J gene TRBJ2-5; 8 bases align to TRBD1. The CDR3 totals 13 residues. V was pared by 8 bases and J by 5 bases, with 7 bases of the junction left unmatched. CDR1 and CDR2 (germline): MNHEY, SVGAGI. DNA for the CDR3: TGTGCCAGCGGTGACAGGGGATGGGAGACCCAGTACTTC. Translating gives CASGDRGWETQYF.

This clonotype appeared many times. The chain has TRBV7-2 and TRBJ2-1, with D possibly matching TRBD1 (5 bases). V gave up 1 base and J gave up 4 bases, with 14 bases separating them. Germline V lookup: CDR1 SGHTA, CDR2 FQGNSA. The CDR3 covers 16 residues. CDR3 amino acids: CASSLGGRGTYNEQFF. The CDR3 nucleotides are TGTGCCAGCAGCTTAGGGGGTAGGGGAACTTACAATGAGCAGTTCTTC. Complete variable domain (other parts from reference TRBV7-2 and TRBJ2-1): GAGVSQSPSNKVTEKGKDVELRCDPISGHTALYWYRQSLGQGLEFLIYFQGNSAPDKSGLPSDRFSAERTGGSVSTLTIQRTQQEDSAVYLCASSLGGRGTYNEQFFGPGTRLTVL.

Many counts were recorded for this clonotype. The CDR3 is CATSRKTSGQNNEQFF. As DNA, the CDR3 is TGTGCCACCAGCAGAAAAACTAGCGGACAAAACAATGAGCAGTTCTTC. The genes are TRBV15 and TRBJ2-1; the match to TRBD2 covers 8 bases. The ends lost 2 bases at V and 5 bases at J; junction bases unmatched: 8. From germline, CDR1 is LNHNV and CDR2 YYDKDF (reference sequence). The CDR3 is 16 amino acids.

In this sample, this clonotype turned up many times. The V gene is TRBV14, the J gene TRBJ1-6; 10 bases line up with TRBD1. The ends lost 5 bases at V and 10 bases at J; junction bases unmatched: 2. CDR3 length: 13 residues. Germline assignment: CDR1 SGHDN and CDR2 FVKESK. DNA of the CDR3: TGTGCCAGCAGCAGGACAGGGGGGTCACCCCTCCACTTT. The encoded protein is CASSRTGGSPLHF.

The rearrangement links TRBV6-2 or TRBV6-3 to TRBJ2-3, with D possibly TRBD1 on 5 matching bases. CDR3 size: 18 residues. Germline V lookup: CDR1 MNHEY, CDR2 SVGEGT. V was cut by 7 bases and J by 4 bases, with 27 bases left in between. CDR3 sequence: CASKGSGQRIFRPDTQYF. The DNA of the CDR3 is TGTGCCAGCAAAGGGTCAGGGCAGAGAATCTTTCGCCCAGATACGCAGTATTTT.